What follows describes a single T cell receptor (beta chain). The sample originates from a study of blood T cell repertoires in COVID-19. Study information: The origin of the acute and convalescent COVID-19 samples was the United States, Italy and Spain.

Authors' data handling: Using reference gene primer amplification, nucleated cell counts were estimated. Clones were sequenced by immunoSEQ multiplex PCR, and TCRdb holds only the in-frame ones, with some missing. V and J calls plus clone size are reproduced from that table; the DNA served to infer D and trimming. Of about 10,000 clones in the sample, just over 85% were seen once. The CDR3 runs 11 residues. Trimming pared 6 bases from V and 7 bases from J, leaving 10 bases between. Germline loops: CDR1 MDHEN, CDR2 SYDVKM. The gene calls are TRBV28 and TRBJ2-7; TRBD1 might be the D (5 bases). The TCR sequence derives from a human donor in a cohort sampled during active COVID-19. The sample taken for sequencing was peripheral blood. The DNA for the CDR3 is TGTGCCAGCAGCTTACAGGCAGAGCAGTACTTC. This translates into CASSLQAEQYF.